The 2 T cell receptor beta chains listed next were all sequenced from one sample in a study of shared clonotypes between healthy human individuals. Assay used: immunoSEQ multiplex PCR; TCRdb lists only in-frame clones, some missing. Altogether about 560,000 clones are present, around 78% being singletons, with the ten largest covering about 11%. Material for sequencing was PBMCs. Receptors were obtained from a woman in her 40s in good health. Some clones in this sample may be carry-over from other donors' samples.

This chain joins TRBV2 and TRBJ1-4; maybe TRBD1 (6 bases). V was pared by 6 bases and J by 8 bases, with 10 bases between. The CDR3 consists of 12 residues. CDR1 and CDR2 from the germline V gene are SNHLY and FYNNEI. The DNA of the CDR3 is TGTGCCAGCAGCGCACAGGGAGAAAAACTGTTTTTT. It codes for CASSAQGEKLFF.

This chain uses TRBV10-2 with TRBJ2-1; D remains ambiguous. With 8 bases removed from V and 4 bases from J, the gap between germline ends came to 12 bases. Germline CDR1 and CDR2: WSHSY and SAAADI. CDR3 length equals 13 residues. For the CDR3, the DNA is TGCGCCAGCGGACCAACACTGTACAATGAGCAGTTCTTC. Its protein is CASGPTLYNEQFF.